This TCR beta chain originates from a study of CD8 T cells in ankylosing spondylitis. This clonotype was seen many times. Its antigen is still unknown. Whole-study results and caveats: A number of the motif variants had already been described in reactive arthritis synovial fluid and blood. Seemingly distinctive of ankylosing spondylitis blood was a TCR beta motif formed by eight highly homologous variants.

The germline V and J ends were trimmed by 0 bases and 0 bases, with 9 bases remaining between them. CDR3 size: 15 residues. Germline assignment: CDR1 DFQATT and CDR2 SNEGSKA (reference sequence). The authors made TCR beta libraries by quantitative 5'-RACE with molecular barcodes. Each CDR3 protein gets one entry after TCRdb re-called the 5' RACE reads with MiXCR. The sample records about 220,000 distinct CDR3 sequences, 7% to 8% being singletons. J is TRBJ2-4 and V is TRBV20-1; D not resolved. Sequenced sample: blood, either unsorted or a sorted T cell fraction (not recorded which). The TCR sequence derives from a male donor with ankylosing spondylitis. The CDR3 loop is CSARDIRLAKNIQYF. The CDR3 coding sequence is TGCAGTGCTAGAGATATTCGACTAGCCAAAAACATTCAGTACTTC.